The rows below give T cell receptor beta chains drawn from one sample of a study of blood T cells in healthy people across ages. TCRdb recomputed calls from the 5' RACE reads with MiXCR, one row per CDR3 protein. The data show fewer than 1,200,000 distinct CDR3 sequences, under 30% seen once. This same sample was also part of a study on T cells of mothers and their children.

The specimen sequenced was blood. The receptors were sampled from a girl aged 2 to 9 in good health. The CDR3 runs from the conserved cysteine through the conserved F or W. The D gene is left open where the match is weak. Not every row has a clone size; where given, it reads once, few, many or a size class.

TRBJ2-5	NA	TRBV20-1	16	NA	CSARFGEIRAQETQYF	TGCAGTGCTAGATTCGGGGAAATCAGAGCCCAAGAGACCCAGTACTTC
TRBJ2-5	NA	TRBV7-6	12	few	CASRQLEETQYF	TGTGCCAGCAGGCAATTAGAAGAGACCCAGTACTTC
TRBJ2-1	TRBD1	TRBV4-3	15	NA	CASSQETGSLIEQFF	TGCGCCAGCAGCCAAGAGACAGGGAGTTTAATTGAGCAGTTCTTC
TRBJ2-1	TRBD1	TRBV7-9	15	few	CASSLGQGPDNEQFF	TGTGCCAGCAGCTTGGGACAGGGACCAGACAATGAGCAGTTCTTC
TRBJ1-5	TRBD1	TRBV20-1	12	few	CSTGTGGQPQHF	TGCAGCACCGGGACAGGGGGCCAGCCCCAGCATTTT
TRBJ2-1	TRBD2	TRBV15	13	few	CATSGTRGGRQFF	TGTGCCACCAGCGGGACCCGAGGCGGGAGACAGTTCTTC
TRBJ2-1	NA	TRBV29-1	15	NA	CSGQTGTPFYNEQFF	TGCAGCGGCCAGACGGGCACACCTTTTTACAATGAGCAGTTCTTC
TRBJ1-2	NA	TRBV12-3/TRBV12-4	14	NA	CASSPVSNFYGYTF	TGTGCCAGCAGCCCCGTGAGTAACTTCTATGGCTACACCTTC
TRBJ2-5	TRBD2	TRBV7-9	16	few	CASSSISGGAEETQYF	TGTGCCAGCAGCTCAATAAGCGGGGGGGCGGAAGAGACCCAGTACTTC
TRBJ2-7	NA	TRBV7-2	14	NA	CASSLVVATYEQYF	TGTGCCAGCAGCTTAGTCGTGGCGACCTACGAGCAGTACTTC
TRBJ2-3	NA	TRBV6-1	15	NA	CASSVFPSSTDTQYF	TGTGCCAGCAGTGTCTTTCCCAGCAGCACAGATACGCAGTATTTT
TRBJ1-4	NA	TRBV29-1	15	NA	CSVGGDDFGNEKLFF	TGCAGCGTTGGAGGGGACGATTTCGGTAATGAAAAACTGTTTTTT
TRBJ1-2	NA	TRBV29-1	14	few	CSVDPAGEGYGYTF	TGCAGCGTTGATCCCGCAGGGGAAGGCTATGGCTACACCTTC
TRBJ1-1	NA	TRBV12-3/TRBV12-4	14	few	CASRLQGSDTEAFF	TGTGCCAGCAGATTACAGGGCTCAGACACTGAAGCTTTCTTT
TRBJ1-3	NA	TRBV4-1	16	NA	CASSQWQRDSGNTIYF	TGCGCCAGCAGCCAATGGCAGCGGGACTCTGGAAACACCATATATTTT
TRBJ2-7	NA	TRBV27	14	few	CASSPSTYFYEQYF	TGTGCCAGCAGTCCATCCACATACTTCTACGAGCAGTACTTC
TRBJ2-5	NA	TRBV12-3/TRBV12-4	15	few	CASTLMFSGRETQYF	TGTGCCAGCACTCTAATGTTCAGTGGTCGCGAGACCCAGTACTTC
TRBJ1-2	NA	TRBV7-9	15	NA	CASSFEKGVNYGYTF	TGTGCCAGCAGCTTCGAAAAGGGGGTGAACTATGGCTACACCTTC
TRBJ1-4	NA	TRBV12-3/TRBV12-4	16	few	CASTGRTPGTNEKLFF	TGTGCCAGCACGGGGCGAACCCCTGGGACTAATGAAAAACTGTTTTTT
TRBJ2-7	TRBD2	TRBV5-1	17	NA	CASSLEAGDTLFYEQYF	TGCGCCAGCAGCTTGGAGGCGGGAGATACCCTCTTCTACGAGCAGTACTTC
TRBJ2-1	NA	TRBV5-5	16	few	CASSHPGTSQSGEQFF	TGTGCCAGCAGCCACCCCGGGACATCCCAGTCCGGTGAGCAGTTCTTC
TRBJ2-3	NA	TRBV11-3	16	NA	CASSSRQGQGTDTQYF	TGTGCCAGCAGCTCCCGGCAGGGTCAGGGGACAGATACGCAGTATTTT
TRBJ1-2	NA	TRBV7-2	15	NA	CASSFPTRGLDGYTF	TGTGCTAGCAGCTTTCCAACACGGGGGTTAGATGGCTACACCTTC
TRBJ2-7	NA	TRBV7-9	13	many	CASSEGQRYEQYF	TGTGCCAGCAGCGAAGGACAGCGCTACGAGCAGTACTTC
TRBJ1-2	NA	TRBV28	13	NA	CASRGTARYGYTF	TGTGCCAGCAGGGGGACCGCTCGCTATGGCTACACCTTC
TRBJ2-5	TRBD2	TRBV29-1	12	NA	CSVGLAGGRSHF	TGCAGCGTTGGCCTAGCGGGGGGGAGGTCGCACTTC
TRBJ2-3	TRBD2	TRBV14	16	NA	CASSPTGGLSTDTQYF	TGTGCCAGCAGCCCCACCGGGGGGTTAAGCACAGATACGCAGTATTTT
TRBJ2-5	NA	TRBV10-3	14	NA	CAIREDSPYETQYF	TGTGCCATACGTGAGGACAGCCCCTATGAGACCCAGTACTTC
TRBJ2-1	TRBD1	TRBV6-5	16	few	CASTYGTGQGINEQFF	TGTGCCAGCACTTATGGTACGGGACAGGGCATCAATGAGCAGTTCTTC
TRBJ2-5	NA	TRBV20-1	9	few	CSATETQYF	TGCAGTGCGACGGAGACCCAGTACTTC